The 5 T cell receptor beta chains in this list originate from one sample, sequenced in a study of T-cell reconstitution after alpha-beta-depleted transplantation in children. Study outcomes and limitations: After one year, T-cell counts and TCRbeta diversity mostly came from new T cells.

Their cognate antigens are unknown. Using unique molecular identifiers, the investigators prepared the TCRbeta library. From the PCR reads, TCRdb called clonotypes with MiXCR, one entry per CDR3 protein. The table has some 300,000 distinct CDR3 sequences, almost 8% seen once; the top ten hold about 8.2%. Source: peripheral blood, taken 360 days after TCRalphabeta/CD19-depleted stem cell transplant. The receptor source for this set is a female patient aged 2-10 years who had a stem cell transplant for Fanconi anemia, so the T cells may come from the graft donor.

This clonotype has at least ten counts. The CDR3 sequence: CASSDPLLGEDTYEQYF. Written as DNA, the CDR3 is TGTGCCAGCAGTGACCCTCTCCTAGGGGAGGACACCTACGAGCAGTACTTC. The V call is TRBV25-1, the J call TRBJ2-7; D may be TRBD2 (6 bases). Trimming left V 3 bases short and J 2 bases short, with 20 bases between. Per the germline V gene, CDR1 is MGHDK and CDR2 is SYGVNS. CDR3 length equals 17 residues.

The gene calls are TRBV28 and TRBJ2-7, with D tentatively TRBD2 (5 bases). CDR3 length: 15 residues. V dropped 3 bases and J dropped 3 bases, with 15 bases sitting between them. The germline gives CDR1 MDHEN, CDR2 SYDVKM. Here the CDR3 reads CASSFSRGRFYEQYF. In nucleotides, the CDR3 is TGTGCCAGCAGTTTCTCCAGAGGGCGTTTCTACGAGCAGTACTTC.

This clonotype was seen only once. The chain employs TRBV5-4 and TRBJ1-6, with D maybe TRBD1 (5 bases). The germline V gene encodes CDR1 SGHNT and CDR2 YYREEE (reference sequence). This CDR3 contains 15 residues. The V gene lost 2 bases and the J gene lost 9 bases, with 15 bases spanning the gap. CDR3 DNA sequence: TGTGCCAGCAGCTTACGAGGGGCGGAGGGTTCACCCCTCCACTTT. This sequence encodes CASSLRGAEGSPLHF.

This clonotype came up many times. The chain links TRBV5-1 to TRBJ2-2, with 9 positions matching TRBD2. Germline lookup yields CDR1 SGHRS and CDR2 YFSETQ. The CDR3 length is 15 residues. The V segment lost 5 bases and the J segment 4 bases; nucleotides outside the gene matches: 6. In DNA, the CDR3 is TGCGCCAGCAGGGCCGGGACTAGCAGCACCGGGGAGCTGTTTTTT. Amino acid sequence: CASRAGTSSTGELFF.

This clonotype was seen at least ten times. The gene calls are TRBV20-1 and TRBJ1-1; D perhaps matches TRBD1 (5 bases). V lost 5 bases, J lost 10 bases, and 26 bases lay in between. Germline V gene sequence: CDR1 DFQATT, CDR2 SNEGSKA (reference sequence). The CDR3 runs 15 residues. The CDR3 is CSALPVWGNSTRAFF. Written as DNA, the CDR3 is TGCAGTGCTCTCCCGGTATGGGGCAACTCTACTAGAGCTTTCTTT.